One and the same sample provided the 32 T cell receptor beta chains below, sequenced in a study of T cells in Graves' hyperthyroidism and ophthalmopathy (dated by TCRdb to the late 2010s). The library was built by means of multiplex PCR. Sequencing was performed on an Illumina HiSeq 2000. The TCR beta CDR3 regions were amplified from the RNA transcripts. The TCR CDR3 was subjected to a first round of RT-PCR using the HTBI primer set and the Qiagen OneStep RT-PCR kit. In TCRdb, the public reads were trimmed at Q25 with fastp and aligned with MiXCR, with productive beta chains retained. All rows with the same CDR3 protein become a single entry with the most common DNA and genes. Within this sample are a few hundred thousand distinct CDR3 sequences, with roughly 20% of them counted one time only. The top ten clones comprise roughly 29% of the sample. The sample consisted of blood. All receptors come from a man aged 18 to 35 with Graves' hyperthyroidism.

Regarding this clonotype: It may be a read error: a sequence one base away is much more abundant. V gene TRBV5-1 combines with J gene TRBJ1-1; perhaps TRBD1 as D (6 bases). The length of the CDR3 is 16 residues. Germline V gene data show CDR1 as SGHRS and CDR2 as YFSETQ. DNA of the CDR3: TGCGCCAGCAGCGGAATCCGGGACACTGTGAACACTGAATCTTTCTTT. Its translation: CASSGIRDTVNTESFF. Full variable domain (rest looked up from reference TRBV5-1 and TRBJ1-1): KAGVTQTPRYLIKTRGQQVTLSCSPISGHRSVSWYQQTPGQGLQFLFEYFSETQRNKGNFPGRFSGRQFSNSRSEMNVSTLELGDSALYLCASSGIRDTVNTESFFGQGTRLTVV.

This clonotype has a handful of counts. The junction shows a germline mismatch at one end, possibly a read error. The chain carries TRBV7-8 and TRBJ2-2; D is possibly TRBD2 (5 bases). The CDR3 has 16 amino acids. The germline gives CDR1 SGHVS, CDR2 FQNEAQ. The CDR3 here is CASSLSGRPNTGELCF. The CDR3 bases are TGTGCCAGCAGCTTATCTGGGAGACCGAACACCGGGGAGCTGTGTTTT. The full variable domain, rest sourced from reference TRBV7-8 and TRBJ2-2, is GAGVSQSPRYKVAKRGQDVALRCDPISGHVSLFWYQQALGQGPEFLTYFQNEAQLDKSGLPSDRFFAERPEGSVSTLKIQRTQQEDSAVYLCASSLSGRPNTGELCFGEGSRLTVL.

This clonotype was counted ten times or more. This chain links TRBV28 with TRBJ1-2; 11 bases line up with TRBD1. Germline V gives CDR1 MDHEN, CDR2 SYDVKM. The V gene end was trimmed by 7 bases and the J gene end by 8 bases; junction bases not matched to a gene: 12. The CDR3 sequence is 15 residues long. The CDR3 DNA reads as TGTGCCAGCACTCTCCTGATGGGACAGGGGGGAGGCTACACCTTC. As protein: CASTLLMGQGGGYTF.

The CDR3 reads CASSFLWGGESYGYTF. The CDR3 nucleotides are TGTGCCAGCAGTTTCCTCTGGGGGGGGGAATCCTATGGCTACACCTTC. This chain links TRBV6-5 with TRBJ1-2; D perhaps matches TRBD1 (5 bases). Germline lookup yields CDR1 MNHEY and CDR2 SVGAGI. V was cut by 4 bases and J by 4 bases, with 19 bases left in between. The CDR3 consists of 16 residues.

V is TRBV14 and J is TRBJ2-2; D is unclear. Trimming took 4 bases from V and 9 from J, leaving 9 bases between them. CDR1 and CDR2 from the germline V gene are SGHDN and FVKESK. This CDR3 spans 12 amino acids. The CDR3 loop reads CASSLQPWELFF. The CDR3 nucleotides read TGTGCCAGCAGCCTCCAACCCTGGGAGCTGTTTTTT.

The V call is TRBV6-2 or TRBV6-3, the J call TRBJ1-5; the D gene is possibly TRBD1 (5 bases). V lost 6 bases and J lost 3, with 18 bases in between. Germline-derived CDR1 and CDR2 are MNHEY and SVGEGT. The CDR3 runs 16 residues. The CDR3 region is CASSRGQQGPNQPQHF. The CDR3 region has the DNA TGTGCCAGCAGCCGAGGACAACAAGGCCCCAATCAGCCCCAGCATTTT.

This clonotype was detected a few times. The J gene is TRBJ2-2, the V gene TRBV11-3; D is unresolved. Germline V lookup: CDR1 SGHNT, CDR2 YENEEA. The CDR3 loop spans 14 amino acids. V lost 5 bases and J 6 bases, leaving 13 bases between the germline ends. CDR3 in DNA: TGTGCCAGCAGCACTTCGGCAGGCGCCGGGGAGCTGTTTTTT. Protein sequence: CASSTSAGAGELFF.

Worth noting for this clonotype: Relative to the germline gene, one junction end is altered; a read error may explain this. V gene TRBV10-3 combines with J gene TRBJ1-1, with no clear D. The CDR3 runs 12 residues. From germline, CDR1 is ENHRY and CDR2 SYGVKD. The CDR3 region is CASKAGYTDAFF. CDR3 nucleotide sequence: TGTGCCTCCAAGGCAGGCTACACTGACGCTTTCTTT.

This clonotype was detected ten times or more. The chain is built from TRBV19 and TRBJ2-7; perhaps TRBD1 as D (6 bases). CDR3 length: 14 residues. The germline V gene has CDR1 LNHDA and CDR2 SQIVND (reference sequence). Trimming left V 6 bases short and J 3 bases short, with 15 bases between. The DNA of the CDR3 is TGTGCCAGTAGCTATCAGTCCAGGGGCTACGAGCAGTACTTC. Protein: CASSYQSRGYEQYF.

The sample holds a few counts of this clonotype. A much larger clone lies a single base off, so this may be a read error. This CDR3 fails to terminate in the conserved phenylalanine or tryptophan, so it likely reflects a read error. The rearrangement links TRBV11-2 to TRBJ1-2, with D hard to call. Germline assignment: CDR1 SGHAT and CDR2 FQNNGV. V lost 4 bases, J lost 8 bases, and 8 bases lay in between. The CDR3 spans 11 residues. The CDR3 spells CASSSLSGYTS. The CDR3 DNA reads as TGTGCCAGCAGCTCCCTCTCCGGCTACACCTCC.

Ten or more counts support this clonotype. V gene TRBV15 combines with J gene TRBJ2-4; D uncertain. The V gene lost 1 base and the J gene lost 5 bases, with 6 bases spanning the gap. Germline V gene lookup returns CDR1 LNHNV and CDR2 YYDKDF (reference sequence). CDR3 length: 13 residues. CDR3 sequence reads: CATSRVAENIQYF. The CDR3 region has the DNA TGTGCCACCAGCAGAGTGGCTGAAAACATTCAGTACTTC. The variable domain in full, with the rest retrieved from reference TRBV15 and TRBJ2-4, is DAMVIQNPRYQVTQFGKPVTLSCSQTLNHNVMYWYQQKSSQAPKLLFHYYDKDFNNEADTPDNFQSRRPNTSFCFLDIRSPGLGDTAMYLCATSRVAENIQYFGAGTRLSVL.

The gene calls are TRBV20-1 and TRBJ2-5; D ambiguous. Trimming took off 6 bases at V and 4 bases at J, with 12 bases between the two ends. CDR3 length: 12 amino acids. Germline CDR1 reads DFQATT; CDR2 reads SNEGSKA (reference sequence). CDR3: CSALGTRETQYF. DNA for the CDR3: TGCAGTGCGCTAGGAACACGAGAGACCCAGTACTTC.

There are many counts of this clonotype. V and J are TRBV7-8 and TRBJ1-1, with unresolved D. Between the trimmed V and J ends, which lost 5 bases and 1 base, there was a span of 14 bases. The length of the CDR3 is 15 residues. Per the germline V gene, CDR1 is SGHVS and CDR2 is FQNEAQ. CDR3 residues: CASSPHRNPNTEAFF. The CDR3 coding sequence is TGTGCCAGCAGCCCCCATCGTAACCCGAACACTGAAGCTTTCTTT.

This chain joins TRBV2 and TRBJ2-2; 10 bases align to TRBD1. The V gene's germline CDR1 is SNHLY and CDR2 FYNNEI. This CDR3 has 14 residues. With 9 bases clipped from V and 4 bases from J, the junction kept 5 bases outside the gene matches. The CDR3 protein is CASSGQGITGELFF. CDR3 bases: TGTGCCAGTTCGGGACAGGGGATCACCGGGGAGCTGTTTTTT.

This chain connects TRBV5-6 to TRBJ2-2; D is tentatively TRBD1 or TRBD2 (5 bases each). Trimming stripped 3 bases from V and 4 bases from J, with 10 bases between. In germline, CDR1 is SGHDT, CDR2 YYEEEE. This CDR3 contains 14 residues. The CDR3 nucleotides read TGTGCCAGCAGCTCTGCTGGGGGCACCGGGGAGCTGTTTTTT. Protein sequence: CASSSAGGTGELFF.

This clonotype was seen repeatedly, ten times or more. The chain joins TRBV7-9 to TRBJ1-5, with TRBD1 matching over 9 bases. There are 15 residues in the CDR3. V lost 5 bases to trimming and J lost 5 bases; unmatched junction nucleotides: 7. The germline V gene has CDR1 SEHNR and CDR2 FQNEAQ (reference sequence). The CDR3 nucleotides are TGTGCCAGCAGCCCAGGGACAGGGACGCATCAGCCCCAGCATTTT. It translates to CASSPGTGTHQPQHF.

At least ten counts were recorded for this clonotype. V and J are TRBV19 and TRBJ2-2; D possibly corresponds to TRBD2 (5 bases). The germline gives CDR1 LNHDA, CDR2 SQIVND (reference sequence). Trimming left V 5 bases short and J 7 bases short, with 11 bases between. The CDR3 totals 13 residues. The CDR3 DNA sequence: TGTGCCAGTAGTTCCGGACTGAACGGGGAGCTGTTTTTT. Protein product: CASSSGLNGELFF.

This clonotype was seen many times. V gene TRBV20-1 combines with J gene TRBJ2-7, with D possibly matching TRBD2 (6 bases). The CDR3 length is 14 residues. Trimming removed 2 bases from V and 5 bases from J, with 16 bases in between. The germline V gene encodes CDR1 DFQATT and CDR2 SNEGSKA (reference sequence). For the CDR3, the DNA is TGCAGTGCTAGACCGTATGGGACTCACCACGAGCAGTACTTC. Residues: CSARPYGTHHEQYF.

There are many counts of this clonotype. The chain is built from TRBV7-8 and TRBJ2-3; perhaps D is TRBD1 or TRBD2 (5 bases each). Germline assignment: CDR1 SGHVS and CDR2 FQNEAQ. This CDR3 contains 17 residues. V was shortened by 4 bases and J by 0 bases, with 17 bases between the two germline ends. CDR3 in amino acids: CASSYGDGATSTDTQYF. For the CDR3, the DNA is TGTGCCAGCAGCTATGGGGACGGCGCCACTAGCACAGATACGCAGTATTTT.

In this sample, this clonotype turned up many times. This chain links TRBV7-9 with TRBJ1-1; D not certain. Trimming stripped 7 bases from V and 1 base from J, with 13 bases between. This CDR3 contains 14 residues. CDR1 is SEHNR and CDR2 is FQNEAQ in the germline V gene (reference sequence). The CDR3 region is CASIRAGRNTEAFF. DNA of the CDR3: TGTGCCAGCATCCGGGCCGGGAGGAACACTGAAGCTTTCTTT.

This clonotype was observed at least ten times. V usage is TRBV10-3 and J usage is TRBJ1-3; D remains unclear. The V gene's germline CDR1 is ENHRY and CDR2 SYGVKD. The CDR3 spans 12 residues. V lost 3 bases and J 2 bases, leaving 2 bases between the germline ends. This chain's CDR3 is CAISDPGNTIYF. The CDR3 region has the DNA TGTGCCATCAGTGACCCTGGAAACACCATATATTTT.

This clonotype appeared a few times. The chain links TRBV28 to TRBJ2-7; D is ambiguous. V was clipped by 3 bases and J by 1 base, with 16 bases between them. Per the germline V gene, CDR1 is MDHEN and CDR2 is SYDVKM. This CDR3 is built from 16 residues. The DNA for the CDR3 is TGTGCCAGCAGTTTCGGCGCTTCCCTTTATTCCTACGAGCAGTACTTC. Amino acid sequence: CASSFGASLYSYEQYF.

This clonotype was recorded many times. The rearrangement joins TRBV12-3 or TRBV12-4 to TRBJ1-3; possibly TRBD1 for D (5 bases). The germline V and J ends were trimmed by 3 bases and 3 bases, with 9 bases remaining between them. CDR3 size: 14 residues. The CDR3 reads CASSFGGLGNTIYF. CDR3 bases: TGTGCCAGCAGTTTTGGGGGACTTGGAAACACCATATATTTT.

This clonotype came up a few times. The V call is TRBV7-6, the J call TRBJ2-2; 10 bases fit TRBD1. Germline V gives CDR1 SGHVS, CDR2 FNYEAQ. V gave up 0 bases and J gave up 6 bases; unmatched junction bases: 13. This CDR3 is 19 amino acids long. CDR3 residues: CASSLAATGGASPAGELFF. In DNA form, the CDR3 reads TGTGCCAGCAGCTTAGCGGCGACAGGGGGCGCTTCTCCGGCCGGGGAGCTGTTTTTT.

The sample holds many counts of this clonotype. This rearrangement joins TRBV29-1 to TRBJ2-7, with a possible D match to TRBD2 (5 bases). V was cut by 5 bases and J by 2 bases, with 10 bases left in between. This CDR3 has 12 amino acids. The germline V gene has CDR1 SQVTM and CDR2 ANQGSEA. The CDR3 DNA is TGCAGCGTTCGTGGAGGCCCCTACGAGCAGTACTTC. Protein sequence: CSVRGGPYEQYF.

The rearrangement uses TRBV28 and TRBJ2-7, with TRBD2 matching over 7 bases. After removal of 5 bases from V and 5 bases from J, the junction contained 15 bases not matched to a gene. The CDR3 is made up of 16 amino acids. Germline V lookup: CDR1 MDHEN, CDR2 SYDVKM. CDR3 amino acids: CASSPPGAGRGNEQYF. CDR3 DNA sequence: TGTGCCAGCAGTCCCCCGGGAGCGGGAAGGGGCAACGAGCAGTACTTC.

The V gene is TRBV6-1, the J gene TRBJ1-2; no clear D gene. The CDR3 consists of 15 residues. Germline loops: CDR1 MNHNS, CDR2 SASEGT. The V end lost 2 bases, the J end lost 3 bases, and 13 bases lay between the germline ends. DNA of the CDR3: TGTGCCAGCAGTGAAAAAGGGAGAGACGACTATGGCTACACCTTC. Translating gives CASSEKGRDDYGYTF.

This clonotype was recorded many times. V and J are TRBV7-2 and TRBJ2-7; 7 bases map to TRBD1. Trimming removed 8 bases from V and 3 bases from J; junction bases left unmatched: 7. From germline, CDR1 is SGHTA and CDR2 FQGNSA. The CDR3 covers 13 residues. The CDR3 nucleotides are TGTGCCAGCTCACCGGGACAGTACTACGAGCAGTACTTC. It is translated as CASSPGQYYEQYF.

This chain links TRBV28 with TRBJ2-7, with TRBD1 matching 9 bases. J lost 12 bases, V lost 2 bases, and 14 bases had no gene match. Germline V lookup: CDR1 MDHEN, CDR2 SYDVKM. There are 15 residues in the CDR3. The CDR3 is CASSLHPRDRVPLYF. The CDR3 bases are TGTGCCAGCAGTTTACATCCCCGGGACAGGGTTCCCTTGTACTTC.

This clonotype was counted ten times or more. This chain connects TRBV28 to TRBJ2-5; D is unclear. Germline V gives CDR1 MDHEN, CDR2 SYDVKM. The V end was cut by 4 bases, the J end by 0 bases, with 12 bases between. This CDR3 contains 15 residues. CDR3 coding DNA: TGTGCCAGCAGTTCCACTCCCTGGAACCAAGAGACCCAGTACTTC. This encodes CASSSTPWNQETQYF.

The sample holds a few counts of this clonotype. The chain links TRBV2 to TRBJ2-7, with 8 positions matching TRBD2. The CDR3 loop spans 15 amino acids. Trimming removed 3 bases from V and 2 bases from J; junction bases left unmatched: 6. The germline V gene encodes CDR1 SNHLY and CDR2 FYNNEI. This CDR3 is CASSDLSRGAYEQYF. DNA of the CDR3: TGTGCCAGCAGTGATCTCTCGCGGGGGGCCTACGAGCAGTACTTC. The full variable domain, with the rest looked up from reference TRBV2 and TRBJ2-7, is EPEVTQTPSHQVTQMGQEVILRCVPISNHLYFYWYRQILGQKVEFLVSFYNNEISEKSEIFDDQFSVERPDGSNFTLKIRSTKLEDSAMYFCASSDLSRGAYEQYFGPGTRLTVT.

This clonotype appeared a few times. This chain links TRBV11-2 with TRBJ1-2; D is unclear. From germline, CDR1 is SGHAT and CDR2 FQNNGV. V lost 6 bases and J 5 bases, leaving 19 bases between the germline ends. The CDR3 spans 15 residues. The CDR3 DNA sequence: TGTGCCAGCAGTTACCCTCGGGCCGGATGGTATGGCTACACCTTC. This sequence encodes CASSYPRAGWYGYTF. The full variable domain, in which reference TRBV11-2 and TRBJ1-2 provide the parts outside the CDR3, is EAGVAQSPRYKIIEKRQSVAFWCNPISGHATLYWYQQILGQGPKLLIQFQNNGVVDDSQLPKDRFSAERLKGVDSTLKIQPAKLEDSAVYLCASSYPRAGWYGYTFGSGTRLTVV.